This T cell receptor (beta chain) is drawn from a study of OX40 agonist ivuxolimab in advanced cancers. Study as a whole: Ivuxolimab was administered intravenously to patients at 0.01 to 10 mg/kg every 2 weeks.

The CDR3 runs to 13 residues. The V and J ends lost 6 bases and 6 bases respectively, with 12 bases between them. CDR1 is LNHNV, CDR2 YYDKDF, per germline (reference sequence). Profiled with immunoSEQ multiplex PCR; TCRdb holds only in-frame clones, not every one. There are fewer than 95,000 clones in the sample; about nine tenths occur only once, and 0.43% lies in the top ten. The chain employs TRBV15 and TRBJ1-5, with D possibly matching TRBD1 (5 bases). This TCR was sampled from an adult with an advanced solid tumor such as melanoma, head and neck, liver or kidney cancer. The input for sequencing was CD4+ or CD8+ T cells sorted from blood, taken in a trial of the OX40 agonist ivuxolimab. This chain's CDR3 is CATSSLGGQPQHF. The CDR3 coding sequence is TGTGCCACCAGTTCGTTGGGGGGTCAGCCCCAGCATTTT.